This T cell receptor beta chain comes out of a study of Ad26.COV2.S vaccination and SARS-CoV-2 variants. Turning to the study itself: COV1001, an Ad26.COV2.S trial, supplied this vaccine-arm donor. Doses of Ad26.COV2.S were injected into muscle once or twice, 56 days apart.

The treatment was: about 20 received Ad26.COV2.S at low or high dose, single or two shots; 5 received placebo; per-sample allocation not given. Day 63 after the first vaccine or placebo injection was the time point for sampling. V gave up 2 bases and J gave up 2 bases; unmatched junction bases: 16. Germline V gene sequence: CDR1 MDHEN, CDR2 SYDVKM. The CDR3 runs 19 residues. Notes on the study in general: Relative to placebo recipients, vaccine recipients exhibited elevated spike-specific TCR breadth.

Note on this clone: Antigen unknown.

Libraries were prepared by immunoSEQ multiplex PCR; TCRdb keeps only in-frame clonotypes and omits some of them. The table has about 400,000 clones, about 88% seen once. The clonotype was recovered from a person between 18 and 65 years old who received the Ad26.COV2.S COVID-19 vaccine or a placebo. The V gene is TRBV28, the J gene TRBJ2-7; 9 nucleotides agree with TRBD1. The sequencing used peripheral blood, collected in a trial of Ad26.COV2.S vaccine versus placebo. CDR3 amino acids: CASSLPDPRDRASTYEQYF. The DNA of the CDR3 is TGTGCCAGCAGTTTACCCGACCCCCGGGACAGGGCATCGACCTACGAGCAGTACTTC.